These T cell receptor beta chains were read from a single sample in a study of cytomegalovirus exposure and HLA in healthy donors. Clones were read by immunoSEQ multiplex PCR, and TCRdb kept only the in-frame ones, dropping some. The sample has around 130,000 clones; roughly 91% are singletons. The specimen was PBMCs. The receptors shown here come from a man aged 30 to 39 in good health and CMV-seronegative. The CDR3 runs from the conserved cysteine through the conserved F or W. D genes are given only for firm matches. Clone size is shown for a subset of rows, as once, few, many or a class of expanded clone.

j_call clone_size d_call v_call cdr3_nt cdr3_aa
TRBJ2-1 once . TRBV10-1 TGCGCCAGCAGTGAGTCCGAGGCTGAGCAGTTCTTC CASSESEAEQFF
TRBJ2-2 . TRBD1 TRBV5-1 TGCGCCAGCAGACGGGCTACAGGGGCGAACACCGGGGAGCTGTTTTTT CASRRATGANTGELFF
TRBJ2-7 . . TRBV7-8 TGTGCCAGCAGCTTAGCAGAACAAATAACCTACGAGCAGTACTTC CASSLAEQITYEQYF
TRBJ1-2 . TRBD1 TRBV6-1 TGTGCCAGCAGAGACAGGGGGGGATCCTATGGCTACACCTTC CASRDRGGSYGYTF
TRBJ1-5 . . TRBV7-9 TGTGCCAGCACCGGGACTCTAGGAGGGTTGGAGCCCCAGCATTTT CASTGTLGGLEPQHF
TRBJ1-3 . TRBD1 TRBV6-1 TGTGCCAGCAGAACGGGACAGCTCTCTGGAAACACCATATATTTT CASRTGQLSGNTIYF
TRBJ2-2 . TRBD2 TRBV5-1 TGCGCCAGCAGCACGGGACTAGCGGGGGATTTTAGTACCGGGGAGCTGTTTTTT CASSTGLAGDFSTGELFF
TRBJ1-1 . TRBD1 TRBV2 TGTGCCAGCGCACGACAGGGGGCTGAAGCTTTCTTT CASARQGAEAFF
TRBJ2-1 . TRBD2 TRBV5-8 TGTGCCAGCAGCTCCCGGGGGGGTTACTACAATGAGCAGTTCTTC CASSSRGGYYNEQFF
TRBJ2-7 . TRBD1 TRBV5-1 TGCGCCAGCAGCTTGGAAACAGGGGGGCCCTACGAGCAGTACTTC CASSLETGGPYEQYF
TRBJ1-3 . . TRBV9 TGTGCCAGCAGCGCCACCACGAGATCTGGAAACACCATATATTTT CASSATTRSGNTIYF
TRBJ1-2 . . TRBV19 TGTGCCAGTAGTATACCCCGACAGGATCCCTATGGCTACACCTTC CASSIPRQDPYGYTF
TRBJ2-3 . . TRBV18 TGTGCCAGCTCACCAGTCCGCGGCACAGATACGCAGTATTTT CASSPVRGTDTQYF
TRBJ1-3 . . TRBV7-9 TGTGCCAGCAGCTTAGGATTATACAGGGTGGAAGGAAACACCATATATTTT CASSLGLYRVEGNTIYF
TRBJ1-1 once . TRBV5-6 TGTGCCAGCAGGTCGGGAGCCGGAATGAACACTGAAGCTTTCTTT CASRSGAGMNTEAFF
TRBJ1-5 . TRBD1 TRBV28 TGTGCCAGCAGTCCCCGTCGGCAGGGGGCGCGGGACCAGCCCCAGCATTTT CASSPRRQGARDQPQHF
TRBJ2-7 . TRBD1 TRBV6-1 TGTGCCAGCATCCCCCCGGGACAGCTCTACGAGCAGTACTTC CASIPPGQLYEQYF
TRBJ2-3 . TRBD2 TRBV7-3 TGTGCCAGCAGCTTACTGGCCCCCTCTAGCGGGGGGGCCGTAGATACGCAGTATTTT CASSLLAPSSGGAVDTQYF
TRBJ2-2 . TRBD1 TRBV7-9 TGTGCCAGCAGCTCCTACAGGGGGCAGGTCGGGGAGCTGTTTTTT CASSSYRGQVGELFF
TRBJ2-7 . . TRBV11-2 TGTGCCAGCAGCTTAGACGTTTACGAGCAGTACTTC CASSLDVYEQYF
TRBJ2-1 once . TRBV7-9 TGTGCCAGCAGCTTAGGGACAGCATACAATGAGCAGTTCTTC CASSLGTAYNEQFF
TRBJ2-1 . TRBD2 TRBV6-4 TGTGCCAGCAGTGACTCTCTAGCGGGCTACAATGAGCAGTTCTTC CASSDSLAGYNEQFF
TRBJ2-7 . . TRBV5-6 TGTGCCAGCAGCTTGGACCCGGGTCCTACCTACGAGCAGTACTTC CASSLDPGPTYEQYF
TRBJ1-1 once . TRBV9 TGTGCCAGCAGCGTAGCAGGTGGGAACACTGAAGCTTTCTTT CASSVAGGNTEAFF
TRBJ1-1 . TRBD1 TRBV4-1 TGCGCCAGCAGCCACTTGGGGACAGGGGCCACTGAAGCTTTCTTT CASSHLGTGATEAFF
TRBJ2-3 . TRBD1 TRBV11-1 TGTGCCAGCAGCCCCCGCGGGACAGGATTCACAGATACGCAGTATTTT CASSPRGTGFTDTQYF
TRBJ2-5 . TRBD2 TRBV6-5 TGTGCCAGCAGTTCCTTAGCGGGGAAAGAGACCCAGTACTTC CASSSLAGKETQYF
TRBJ2-5 . . TRBV9 TGTGCCAGCAGCGTAGACTCGAAAGAGACCCAGTACTTC CASSVDSKETQYF
TRBJ1-2 . TRBD1 TRBV5-1 TGCGCCAGCATGCCGGGACAGGGGTTCGGTGGCTACACCTTC CASMPGQGFGGYTF
TRBJ2-7 . TRBD2 TRBV19 TGTGCCAGTAGTGAGACTAGCGGGGGAACCTACGAGCAGTACTTC CASSETSGGTYEQYF
TRBJ1-1 . . TRBV7-9 TGTGCCAGCAGCCAAAGCAGGGCAGGGAACACTGAAGCTTTCTTT CASSQSRAGNTEAFF
TRBJ2-7 . TRBD1 TRBV4-1 TGCGCCAGCAGCCCGCGTGGGACAGGGTACGAGCAGTACTTC CASSPRGTGYEQYF
TRBJ2-5 . TRBD2 TRBV7-9 TGTGCCAGCAGCTTAGCGGGTAGCGGGGGGCTCCGCCTTGAGACCCAGTACTTC CASSLAGSGGLRLETQYF
TRBJ2-6 . . TRBV7-9 TGTGCCAGCAGTCATACAGCTCTGAGTAGCTCTGGGGCCAACGTCCTGACTTTC CASSHTALSSSGANVLTF
TRBJ1-4 . . TRBV28 TGTGCCAGCATGCTAGCAACTAATGAAAAACTGTTTTTT CASMLATNEKLFF
TRBJ2-2 . TRBD1 TRBV5-1 TGCGCCAGCAGCCTAGGACAGGCAATTTTTTTAGAATCCGGGGAGCTGTTTTTT CASSLGQAIFLESGELFF
TRBJ1-5 . TRBD1 TRBV28 TGTGCCAGCAGTAGGACAGGGAAAATAAATCAGCCCCAGCATTTT CASSRTGKINQPQHF
TRBJ2-7 . TRBD2 TRBV4-3 TGCGCCAGCAGCCAAGATGGGGGGGGGTCCTACGAGCAGTACTTC CASSQDGGGSYEQYF
TRBJ1-2 . . TRBV5-1 TGCGCCAGCAGCACCCCGACAGCCAGGGATGGCTACACCTTC CASSTPTARDGYTF
TRBJ1-6 . . TRBV19 TGTGCCAGTACAACCATGGCGGTCTCCAATTCACCCCTCCACTTT CASTTMAVSNSPLHF
TRBJ1-2 . . TRBV29-1 TGCAGCATCCGGGACACCTATGGCTACACCTTC CSIRDTYGYTF
TRBJ1-3 . TRBD1 TRBV9 TGTGCCAGCAGCGTGGCGGGACAGGGTGCTAACACCATATATTTT CASSVAGQGANTIYF
TRBJ1-5 . . TRBV2 TGTGCCAGCAGCCCAAGACAGGGCAATCAGCCCCAGCATTTT CASSPRQGNQPQHF
TRBJ1-1 . . TRBV7-9 TGTGCCAGCAGCTTAGCCGAGGAAGACGGAGCTTTCTTT CASSLAEEDGAFF
TRBJ1-4 . TRBD1 TRBV7-9 TGTGCCAGCAGCTCCGGGACAGAACTGTTTTTT CASSSGTELFF
TRBJ2-1 . TRBD2 TRBV7-3 TGTGCCAGCAGCTTAAGAGGGTCTAGCGGGGGAATCTACAATGAGCAGTTCTTC CASSLRGSSGGIYNEQFF
TRBJ2-1 . . TRBV7-8 TGTGCCAGCAGCTTGTCGACAGTCTCCTACAATGAGCAGTTCTTC CASSLSTVSYNEQFF
TRBJ2-7 . . TRBV19 TGTGCCAGTAGTAATGGCGGGGGCAACTCCTACGAGCAGTACTTC CASSNGGGNSYEQYF
TRBJ1-1 . TRBD1 TRBV11-2 TGTGCCAGCAGGCGAGCCTATGGGACAGCAAACACTGAAGCTTTCTTT CASRRAYGTANTEAFF
TRBJ1-6 . TRBD1 TRBV9 TGTGCCAGCAGCGTCAGGGGGGCGGGATCACCCCTCCACTTT CASSVRGAGSPLHF
TRBJ1-1 few . TRBV9 TGTGCCAGCAGCGGACAGGCGCTACACACTGAAGCTTTCTTT CASSGQALHTEAFF